This TCR beta chain was profiled in a study of glioma-infiltrating T cells. Using RNA template, CDR3s of TCR alpha and beta were amplified with iRepertoire arm-PCR. TCRdb reanalysed the multiplex PCR reads using MiXCR and keeps one entry per CDR3 protein. The table shows fewer than 500,000 distinct CDR3 sequences, with less than 50% occurring only once. Germline values: CDR1 SNHLY, CDR2 FYNNEI. V lost 6 bases and J lost 7, with 6 bases in between. The CDR3 has 11 residues. The receptor's source is a human donor with low-grade glioma or glioblastoma, undergoing nonglioma brain surgery, or in good health (not recorded which). Sequencing used glioma tissue, nonneoplastic brain tissue, or PBMCs (not recorded which). This rearrangement joins TRBV2 to TRBJ2-2, with D unclear. The CDR3 loop reads CASRARGELFF. CDR3 DNA sequence: TGTGCCAGCAGGGCGCGCGGGGAGCTGTTTTTT.